The 25 T cell receptor beta chains given below trace back to one sample, sequenced in a study of T cells in Graves' hyperthyroidism and ophthalmopathy. Researchers amplified the TCR beta CDR3 regions from RNA transcripts. A set of HTBI primers served as the primers for a first-round RT-PCR of the TCR CDR3. In TCRdb, the multiplex PCR reads were re-called with MiXCR into one record per CDR3 protein. The sample has roughly 700,000 distinct CDR3 sequences; about a third are singletons. The sequenced material came from blood. The receptors here all came from a woman in her 40s with Graves' hyperthyroidism.

This clonotype occurred many times. The chain uses TRBV10-3 and TRBJ2-5; D might be TRBD1 (6 bases). Trimming removed 0 bases at V and 2 bases at J, with 10 bases between. The CDR3 sequence is 15 residues long. Germline V gene sequence: CDR1 ENHRY, CDR2 SYGVKD. The CDR3, as DNA: TGTGCCATCAGTGAGTCACGAGGGGGACAAGAGACCCAGTACTTC. Translating it yields CAISESRGGQETQYF.

There are many counts of this clonotype. The rearrangement uses TRBV6-4 and TRBJ1-1, with 7 bases matching TRBD1. The CDR3 sequence is 14 residues long. V lost 6 bases and J lost 4; bases outside the gene matches: 8. Germline V lookup: CDR1 MRHNA, CDR2 SNTAGT. CDR3: CASRTDREGTEAFF. Written as DNA, the CDR3 is TGTGCCAGCAGGACCGACAGGGAGGGCACTGAAGCTTTCTTT.

This clonotype was seen more than once but under ten times. This rearrangement joins TRBV6-1 to TRBJ2-5; 11 nucleotides agree with TRBD2. Germline V lookup: CDR1 MNHNS, CDR2 SASEGT. The CDR3 runs 15 residues. The V gene end was trimmed by 7 bases and the J gene end by 1 base; junction bases not matched to a gene: 5. The CDR3 sequence is CASNTGTSGQETQYF. The CDR3 DNA reads TGTGCCAGCAATACCGGGACTAGCGGCCAAGAGACCCAGTACTTC.

This clonotype was counted between two and nine times. The rearrangement uses TRBV9 and TRBJ1-3; D perhaps matches TRBD1 (5 bases). The CDR3 totals 17 residues. Germline V gene lookup returns CDR1 SGDLS and CDR2 YYNGEE. The V end was cut by 2 bases, the J end by 1 base, with 16 bases between. The CDR3 sequence is CASSVRDLSRSGNTIYF. CDR3 nucleotide sequence: TGTGCCAGCAGCGTCCGGGACCTGTCTCGGTCTGGAAACACCATATATTTT. The whole variable domain, filled in from reference TRBV9 and TRBJ1-3, reads DSGVTQTPKHLITATGQRVTLRCSPRSGDLSVYWYQQSLDQGLQFLIQYYNGEERAKGNILERFSAQQFPDLHSELNLSSLELGDSALYFCASSVRDLSRSGNTIYFGEGSWLTVV.

There are a few counts of this clonotype. This may come from a read error, since a much larger clone is one base off. The chain has TRBV16 and TRBJ1-5, with 7 nucleotides matching TRBD1. The CDR3 has 15 residues. Germline V gives CDR1 KGHSY, CDR2 FQNENV. After removal of 0 bases from V and 4 bases from J, the junction contained 3 bases not matched to a gene. CDR3 in amino acids: CASSQSGQRNQPQHF. CDR3 DNA: TGTGCCAGCAGCCAATCGGGACAGAGAAATCAGCCCCAGCATTTT.

To note about this clonotype: One end of the junction does not line up with germline, which may come from a read error. The J gene is TRBJ2-7, the V gene TRBV13, with D maybe TRBD2 (5 bases). In germline, CDR1 is PRHDT, CDR2 FYEKMQ (reference sequence). The CDR3 is made up of 14 amino acids. This CDR3 is CASNQDLAAYEQYF. DNA for the CDR3: TGCGCCAGCAACCAAGACCTAGCAGCTTACGAGCAGTACTTC.

The chain employs TRBV29-1 and TRBJ1-1, with D unclear. V shed 2 bases and J shed 3 bases, with 16 bases lying between them. This CDR3 is built from 15 residues. Germline values: CDR1 SQVTM, CDR2 ANQGSEA. CDR3 in amino acids: CSVERQEVSDTEAFF. CDR3 nucleotide sequence: TGCAGCGTTGAACGGCAAGAGGTTTCGGACACTGAAGCTTTCTTT. The full variable domain, with the rest looked up from reference TRBV29-1 and TRBJ1-1, is SAVISQKPSRDICQRGTSLTIQCQVDSQVTMMFWYRQQPGQSLTLIATANQGSEATYESGFVIDKFPISRPNLTFSTLTVSNMSPEDSSIYLCSVERQEVSDTEAFFGQGTRLTVV.

This clonotype occurred many times. V gene TRBV10-3 combines with J gene TRBJ2-5; 11 nucleotides match TRBD2. The germline V gene has CDR1 ENHRY and CDR2 SYGVKD. This CDR3 contains 16 residues. Trimming removed 6 bases from V and 3 bases from J; junction bases left unmatched: 9. The DNA for the CDR3 is TGTGCCATCAGGGGAGGGACTAGCGGTAAAAAAGAGACCCAGTACTTC. This gives the protein CAIRGGTSGKKETQYF.

This clonotype was seen more than once but under ten times. This rearrangement joins TRBV6-5 to TRBJ1-1, with a weak D call TRBD1 (5 bases). The CDR3 runs 15 residues. V was trimmed by 2 bases and J by 3 bases, leaving 13 bases between them. Germline loops: CDR1 MNHEY, CDR2 SVGAGI. The CDR3 nucleotides are TGTGCCAGCAGTTACCCGGGGCGTTGGGACACTGAAGCTTTCTTT. Amino acids: CASSYPGRWDTEAFF.

The chain joins TRBV6-6 to TRBJ1-4, with a possible D match to TRBD1 (5 bases). CDR1 is MNHNY, CDR2 SVGAGI, per germline (reference sequence). CDR3 size: 14 residues. Deletions cut 2 bases from V and 8 bases from J, with 12 bases between. CDR3 DNA: TGTGCCAGCAGTTACGTGGGGGGGGGAGAAAAACTGTTTTTT. Protein sequence: CASSYVGGGEKLFF.

This clonotype has ten or more counts. This rearrangement joins TRBV7-9 to TRBJ2-7; D not certain. This CDR3 comprises 15 residues. Germline CDR1 and CDR2: SEHNR and FQNEAQ (reference sequence). Trimming pared 1 base from V and 0 bases from J, leaving 10 bases between. The CDR3 here is CASSLDGGRSYEQYF. The CDR3 bases are TGTGCCAGCAGCTTAGACGGCGGACGCTCCTACGAGCAGTACTTC. Drawing the rest from reference TRBV7-9 and TRBJ2-7, the complete variable domain is DTGVSQNPRHKITKRGQNVTFRCDPISEHNRLYWYRQTLGQGPEFLTYFQNEAQLEKSRLLSDRFSAERPKGSFSTLEIQRTEQGDSAMYLCASSLDGGRSYEQYFGPGTRLTVT.

As for this clonotype: Given a much more abundant clone one base away, this may be a read error. The V and J genes are TRBV7-9 and TRBJ2-7; 7 bases agree with TRBD2. Germline values: CDR1 SEHNR, CDR2 FQNEAQ (reference sequence). CDR3 length: 15 amino acids. The CDR3, as DNA: TGTGCCAGCAGCTTAGCGAGCGGGGCATCCTACGGGCAGTACTTC. It specifies CASSLASGASYGQYF.

A note on this clonotype: A much larger clone differs from this one at a single base, so this may be a read error. The rearrangement joins TRBV20-1 to TRBJ2-6, with 7 bases lining up with TRBD1. Trimming cost V 5 bases and J 4 bases; bases outside gene matches: 8. The CDR3 is made up of 15 amino acids. CDR1 DFQATT and CDR2 SNEGSKA come from the germline V gene (reference sequence). For the CDR3, the DNA is TGCAGTGCTGGGAGACAGGGAGCCGGGGCCAACGTCCTGACTTTC. This codes for CSAGRQGAGANVLTF.

A few counts support this clonotype. The chain links TRBV5-6 to TRBJ2-5; TRBD2 is a possible D gene (6 bases). The CDR3 length is 15 residues. Germline CDR1 and CDR2: SGHDT and YYEEEE. V lost 4 bases and J 4 bases, leaving 17 bases between the germline ends. CDR3 region: CASSTISGVRETQYF. CDR3 in DNA: TGTGCCAGCAGCACTATATCGGGGGTCCGAGAGACCCAGTACTTC.

Details on this clonotype: It may be a read error: a sequence one base away is much more abundant. It is likely a read error, because the conserved phenylalanine at the end of the CDR3 is missing. The chain links TRBV7-9 to TRBJ1-1, with D uncertain. CDR1 SEHNR and CDR2 FQNEAQ come from the germline V gene (reference sequence). The CDR3 has 13 residues. Trimming stripped 5 bases from V and 1 base from J, with 8 bases between. The CDR3 here is CASSGFKNTEAFL. In nucleotides, the CDR3 is TGTGCCAGCAGCGGCTTCAAGAACACTGAAGCTTTCCTT.

The chain carries TRBV4-1 and TRBJ1-5; no reliable D call. CDR1 and CDR2 (germline): MGHRA, YSYEKL. The CDR3 is 15 residues long. V lost 0 bases and J lost 0, with 6 bases in between. The CDR3, as DNA: TGCGCCAGCAGCCAAGAACACAATAGCAATCAGCCCCAGCATTTT. This gives the protein CASSQEHNSNQPQHF.

About this clonotype: At one end the junction does not follow the germline gene, possibly because of a read error. J is TRBJ2-1 and V is TRBV5-1; possibly TRBD2 for D (7 bases). The CDR3 totals 13 residues. CDR1 is SGHRS, CDR2 YFSETQ, per germline. CDR3 bases: TGTGCCAGCGGGAACAGGGCCTTCTATGAGCAGTTCTTC. Translation: CASGNRAFYEQFF.

This clonotype has a count of ten or more. This chain uses TRBV11-2 with TRBJ2-5; D may match TRBD1 or TRBD2 (5 bases each). CDR1 SGHAT and CDR2 FQNNGV come from the germline V gene. CDR3 length: 16 residues. Trimming pared 4 bases from V and 5 bases from J, leaving 20 bases between. CDR3 in DNA: TGTGCCAGCAGCTCCCTTGGGACGGAGAGGGCTGAGACCCAGTACTTC. This encodes CASSSLGTERAETQYF.

The genes are TRBV24-1 and TRBJ2-2; D call uncertain. Germline CDR1 reads KGHDR; CDR2 reads SFDVKD. This CDR3 region has 14 residues. Trimming pared 4 bases from V and 0 bases from J, leaving 5 bases between. DNA for the CDR3: TGTGCCACCAGTGAACCTTCGAACACCGGGGAGCTGTTTTTT. It codes for CATSEPSNTGELFF.

This clonotype has ten or more counts. The chain combines TRBV19 with TRBJ2-2, with 9 bases identical to TRBD2. The germline gives CDR1 LNHDA, CDR2 SQIVND (reference sequence). J lost 5 bases, V lost 7 bases, and 11 bases had no gene match. The CDR3 has 16 amino acids. The chain's CDR3 is CASTLAGVRLTGELFF. As DNA, the CDR3 is TGTGCCAGTACGTTAGCGGGAGTGCGATTGACCGGGGAGCTGTTTTTT. Drawing the rest from reference TRBV19 and TRBJ2-2, the complete variable domain is DGGITQSPKYLFRKEGQNVTLSCEQNLNHDAMYWYRQDPGQGLRLIYYSQIVNDFQKGDIAEGYSVSREKKESFPLTVTSAQKNPTAFYLCASTLAGVRLTGELFFGEGSRLTVL.

This clonotype has a count of ten or more. This rearrangement joins TRBV6-5 to TRBJ1-2; D might be TRBD1 (5 bases). Looked up from germline, CDR1 is MNHEY and CDR2 is SVGAGI. Trimming took off 6 bases at V and 4 bases at J, with 12 bases between the two ends. CDR3 length equals 13 residues. CDR3 coding DNA: TGTGCCAGCAGGACGGGACGGACCTATGGCTACACCTTC. It is translated as CASRTGRTYGYTF.

V and J are TRBV6-5 and TRBJ2-7; unclear D gene. The V gene lost 2 bases and the J gene lost 4 bases, with 6 bases spanning the gap. This CDR3 has 12 residues. Germline CDR1 reads MNHEY; CDR2 reads SVGAGI. CDR3 loop: CASSYHGYEQYF. Here the CDR3 DNA reads TGTGCCAGCAGTTACCACGGGTACGAGCAGTACTTC.

This clonotype was counted a few times. CDR3 sequence reads: CSAEETTNEKLFF. For the CDR3, the DNA is TGCAGTGCCGAAGAAACAACTAATGAAAAACTGTTTTTT. The V call is TRBV20-1, the J call TRBJ1-4; no clear D. The V end was cut by 6 bases, the J end by 0 bases, with 8 bases between. Germline-derived CDR1 and CDR2 are DFQATT and SNEGSKA (reference sequence). The CDR3 is made up of 13 amino acids.

This clonotype was detected a few times. This chain connects TRBV7-8 to TRBJ2-7; D is uncertain. With 1 base removed from V and 5 bases from J, the gap between germline ends came to 9 bases. The CDR3 is 13 residues long. Germline V gene data show CDR1 as SGHVS and CDR2 as FQNEAQ. CDR3 protein: CASSLVPFHEQYF. The CDR3 DNA is TGTGCCAGCAGCTTAGTTCCATTCCACGAGCAGTACTTC.

This clonotype turned up a few times. This chain uses TRBV11-2 with TRBJ1-5; no definite D call. The J call is uncertain, as TRBJ2-3 better fits the DNA end. The length of the CDR3 is 15 residues. CDR1 and CDR2 (germline): SGHAT, FQNNGV. The CDR3 reads CASSPLKGRTDTQYF. The CDR3 DNA reads as TGTGCCAGCAGCCCTTTAAAGGGCCGCACAGATACGCAGTATTTT.